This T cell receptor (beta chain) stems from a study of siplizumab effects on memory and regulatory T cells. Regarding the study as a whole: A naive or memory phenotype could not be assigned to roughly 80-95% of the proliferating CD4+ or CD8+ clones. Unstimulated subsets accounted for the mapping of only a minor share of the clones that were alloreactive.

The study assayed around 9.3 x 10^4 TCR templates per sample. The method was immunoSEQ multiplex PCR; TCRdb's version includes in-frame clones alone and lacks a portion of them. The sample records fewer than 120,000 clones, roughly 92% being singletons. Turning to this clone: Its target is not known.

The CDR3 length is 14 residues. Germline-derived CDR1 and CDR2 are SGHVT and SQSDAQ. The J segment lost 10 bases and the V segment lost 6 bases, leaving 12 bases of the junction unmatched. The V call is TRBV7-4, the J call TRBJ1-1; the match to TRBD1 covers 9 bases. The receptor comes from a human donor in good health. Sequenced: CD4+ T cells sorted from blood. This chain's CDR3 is CASSPQQGASAAFF. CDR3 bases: TGTGCCAGCAGTCCGCAACAGGGGGCCTCAGCAGCTTTCTTT. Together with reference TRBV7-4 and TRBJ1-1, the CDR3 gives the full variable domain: GAGVSQSPRYKVAKRGRDVALRCDSISGHVTLYWYRQTLGQGSEVLTYSQSDAQRDKSGRPSGRFSAERPERSVSTLKIQRTEQGDSAVYLCASSPQQGASAAFFGQGTRLTVV.